This TCR beta chain was captured by sequencing in a study of shared clonotypes between healthy human individuals. The germline V gene has CDR1 LNHDA and CDR2 SQIVND (reference sequence). The trim removed 7 bases at V and 8 bases at J, leaving 15 bases unmatched. This CDR3 is built from 16 residues. CD8 cells regarded as naive lacked CD45RO, were positively chosen for CCR7, and omitted terminally differentiated effector memory CD45RA+ cells. Assay: immunoSEQ multiplex PCR; the TCRdb copy retains only in-frame clones and omits some. This table holds more than 600,000 clones, under 95% found once. As to this clone: What it recognizes is unknown.

Notes on the study in general: Although depth was large, rarefaction showed that sequencing of the sorted subsets was incomplete.

The TCR sequence derives from a man younger than 45 in good health. The chain recombines TRBV19 with TRBJ2-3; the match to TRBD2 covers 10 bases. The source material was naive CD8+ T cells sorted from blood. CDR3 region: CASNQGGASGSRTQYF. The CDR3 DNA follows: TGTGCCAGTAACCAGGGAGGGGCTAGCGGGAGTCGTACGCAGTATTTT.